One T cell receptor (beta chain) is described in this entry. The data are from a study of blood T cell repertoires in COVID-19. The overall study: Acute and convalescent COVID-19 samples came from the United States, Italy and Spain. Sample material is recorded as cDNA or gDNA derived from T cells, B-cell-depleted T cells, or PBMCs.

The CDR3 extends over 15 amino acids. The V gene end was trimmed by 4 bases and the J gene end by 4 bases; junction bases not matched to a gene: 10. The germline CDR1 and CDR2 sequences are SGHNT and YYREEE (reference sequence). Authors' data handling: Reference gene primer amplification gave estimated nucleated cell counts. The data were produced by immunoSEQ multiplex PCR, yet TCRdb's version contains in-frame clones alone and is incomplete. The DNA was the basis for D and trimming; V, J and clone size are from that table. Here the sample spans 75,000 to 100,000 clones, around 85% being singletons.

The chain is built from TRBV5-4 and TRBJ1-1, with TRBD1 identical over 7 bases. Sequences were obtained from peripheral blood. The sequence was collected from a man aged 55 to 69 with acute or convalescent COVID-19. The CDR3 nucleotides read TGTGCCAGCAGCCATCAAGACAGGGTCGGCACTGAAGCTTTCTTT. This sequence encodes CASSHQDRVGTEAFF.